This T cell receptor beta chain derives from a study of monozygotic twins with cystic fibrosis. The wider study: Libraries were built from around 2.8 micrograms of fragmented DNA using about 14 PCR cycles.

Study-wide results and caveats: No link emerged between shared CDR3 counts and age, concordance or severity. Co-twins had the most similar V usage for 13 of 16 pairs, J for 8.

This clone was observed a single time. Its specificity is not known. Sequenced by immunoSEQ multiplex PCR; TCRdb stores in-frame clones only, minus some. The sample has approximately 25,000 clones, approximately 90% seen once. Trimming removed 2 bases from V and 15 bases from J; junction bases left unmatched: 11. CDR3 length: 15 amino acids. Germline V gene lookup returns CDR1 SGHNT and CDR2 YYREEE (reference sequence). The receptor's source is a girl under 10 years old with cystic fibrosis. Sequencing was done on a sample of blood. V is TRBV5-4 and J is TRBJ2-1; 13 bases map to TRBD2. The CDR3 loop is CASSFKLAGGLTPFF. The CDR3, as DNA: TGTGCCAGCAGCTTCAAACTAGCGGGGGGGCTTACCCCGTTCTTC.